A selection of T cell receptor beta chains follows, all from one sample in a study of neurological immune-mediated disorders. TCRdb re-analysed the 5' RACE reads in MiXCR, keeping a single row per CDR3 protein. Seen here are about 55,000 distinct CDR3 sequences, more than 3% observed once, and the top ten hold roughly 2%. Sequenced material: CD4+ T cells from blood. The source of these receptors is a woman between 40 and 55 years old with multiple sclerosis. The conserved cysteine and the conserved F or W are not part of the CDR3 here.

J gene | V gene | CDR3 protein
TRBJ1-1 | TRBV5-1 | ASSLDRVSPEAF
TRBJ2-2 | TRBV19 | ASSSRTGELF
TRBJ2-1 | TRBV5-1 | ASSLGGYQGNEQF
TRBJ2-7 | TRBV11-2 | ASRWGPGLYEQY
TRBJ1-5 | TRBV20-1 | SASRVGDPNQPQH
TRBJ2-7 | TRBV7-3 | ASSFRGGYEQY
TRBJ1-1 | TRBV6-6 | ASSYRDTTEAF
TRBJ1-1 | TRBV20-1 | SARDRRMNTEAF
TRBJ2-3 | TRBV5-1 | ASSFPGAEDTQY
TRBJ1-4 | TRBV29-1 | SGMTGGDEKLF
TRBJ1-1 | TRBV28 | ASRGSNEAF
TRBJ2-1 | TRBV2 | ASSVFYNEQF
TRBJ1-2 | TRBV7-8 | AVTLAPGRKINGYT
TRBJ1-4 | TRBV19 | ASTPRGNEKLF
TRBJ1-2 | TRBV20-1 | SARNVRDNYGYT
TRBJ1-2 | TRBV7-8 | ASSDYRDGYT
TRBJ2-1 | TRBV7-9 | ASSLGLLGDEQF
TRBJ2-2 | TRBV20-1 | SATSLNWLNTGELF
TRBJ2-2 | TRBV5-1 | ASSWSYRGGTGELF
TRBJ2-3 | TRBV7-9 | ASSLDGGRTDTQY
TRBJ2-7 | TRBV6-1 | ASRPGLAGGGEQY
TRBJ1-6 | TRBV20-1 | SANDVSYNSPLH
TRBJ2-3 | TRBV20-1 | SARDSRGSTDTQY
TRBJ1-1 | TRBV29-1 | SATTAMNTEAF
TRBJ1-1 | TRBV2 | ASTQGVYTEAF
TRBJ2-2 | TRBV11-2 | ASNSRGPGELF
TRBJ1-1 | TRBV29-1 | SVGKDRGGFTEAF
TRBJ2-5 | TRBV5-1 | ASSFSGETQY
TRBJ2-6 | TRBV12-3/TRBV12-4 | ASSLGSGANVLT
TRBJ1-1 | TRBV6-2/TRBV6-3 | ASSPQGAPEAF
TRBJ2-7 | TRBV11-2 | ASSSLQALYEQY
TRBJ2-2 | TRBV27 | ASSSIRTGKTGELF
TRBJ2-7 | TRBV14 | ASSRRGYEQY
TRBJ2-2 | TRBV5-1 | ASSPEWGEANTGELF
TRBJ2-1 | TRBV10-3 | AISDRLERANEQF
TRBJ1-1 | TRBV29-1 | SVARSDGAF
TRBJ2-3 | TRBV7-2 | ASSPDTGTDTQY
TRBJ1-2 | TRBV29-1 | SVATGTGETALYGGYT
TRBJ2-1 | TRBV5-1 | ASSLDMRDEQF
TRBJ2-3 | TRBV5-1 | ASNLIAGSSTDTQY
TRBJ2-2 | TRBV12-3/TRBV12-4 | ASSSPRGNTGELF
TRBJ2-5 | TRBV3-1 | ASSFTGTGTRETQY
TRBJ1-6 | TRBV11-2 | ASTALGGKDSPLH
TRBJ1-1 | TRBV6-1 | ASSPWGREGTEAF
TRBJ2-2 | TRBV12-3/TRBV12-4 | ASSTRDRPLMNTGELF
TRBJ2-1 | TRBV9 | ASSLGTGPYNEQF
TRBJ2-7 | TRBV5-1 | ASSGQGNGEQY
TRBJ1-2 | TRBV5-1 | ASSLEGKNYGYT
TRBJ1-1 | TRBV20-1 | SAHRGMNTEAF